This T cell receptor (beta chain) was found in a study of PD-1 blockade in mismatch repair-deficient tumors. Study results and caveats: Tumor-resident clones, often absent from pretreatment blood, expanded after pembrolizumab and then contracted.

TCRdb keeps only in-frame clones here, not all; method: immunoSEQ multiplex PCR. This table has tens of thousands of clones, about 85% appearing once. Concerning this clone itself: Its target is not known.

All patients were mismatch repair deficient, assessed by either PCR or immunohistochemistry. Three pembrolizumab responders had their TCRs sequenced. The TCR originated in an adult with mismatch repair-deficient cancer. The specimen comprised peripheral blood, sampled 12 weeks after starting pembrolizumab.

The CDR3 sequence: CASSSTSGPTDTQYF. The CDR3 bases are TGTGCCAGCAGCTCGACTAGCGGGCCCACAGATACGCAGTATTTT. The rearrangement joins TRBV7-3 to TRBJ2-3; 10 bases line up with TRBD2. The CDR3 is 15 amino acids. Per the germline V gene, CDR1 is SGHTA and CDR2 is FQGTGA. Losses at the gene ends were 4 bases for V and 2 bases for J; bases not matched to a gene: 3.